These 18 T cell receptor beta chains came from one sample sequenced in a study of blood T cell repertoires in COVID-19. The repertoire was sequenced with immunoSEQ multiplex PCR; TCRdb's copy has only in-frame clones and lacks some. The sample has approximately 140,000 clones, around 80% seen once. Sequencing was carried out using PBMCs or T cells enriched from blood (not recorded which). These receptors all stem from a man in his forties with acute COVID-19.

This clone was seen a few times. CDR3 DNA sequence: TGTGCCAGCGGATCCGGGACAGGGGCTGGGACCCAGTACTTC. Translation gives CASGSGTGAGTQYF. This chain joins TRBV16 and TRBJ2-5, with TRBD1 matching over 10 bases. This CDR3 has 14 amino acids. Trimming cost V 8 bases and J 7 bases; bases outside gene matches: 10. The germline gives CDR1 KGHSY, CDR2 FQNENV.

This clone showed up just once. The gene calls are TRBV24-1 and TRBJ1-6; D call uncertain. V lost 1 base and J lost 0, with 27 bases in between. Germline CDR1 is KGHDR and CDR2 is SFDVKD. The CDR3 loop spans 23 amino acids. The CDR3 nucleotides read TGTGCCACCAGTGATTTCCTCCGGGTCGAGGAGATTAATTCTTTCTCCTATAATTCACCCCTCCACTTT. Its protein is CATSDFLRVEEINSFSYNSPLHF.

This clone occurred once. This chain connects TRBV28 to TRBJ2-4; the match to TRBD2 covers 14 bases. The germline gives CDR1 MDHEN, CDR2 SYDVKM. The CDR3 spans 15 residues. V gave up 5 bases and J gave up 7 bases; unmatched junction bases: 4. In DNA form, the CDR3 reads TGTGCCAGCAGTGGACTAGCGGGAGGTCCGAACATTCAGTACTTC. It encodes CASSGLAGGPNIQYF. The whole variable domain, remainder taken from reference TRBV28 and TRBJ2-4, is DVKVTQSSRYLVKRTGEKVFLECVQDMDHENMFWYRQDPGLGLRLIYFSYDVKMKEKGDIPEGYSVSREKKERFSLILESASTNQTSMYLCASSGLAGGPNIQYFGAGTRLSVL.

The chain carries TRBV5-1 and TRBJ2-5; weak D call: TRBD1 (5 bases). Germline V lookup: CDR1 SGHRS, CDR2 YFSETQ. The V and J ends lost 4 bases and 7 bases respectively, with 20 bases between them. The CDR3 is 15 amino acids. The DNA of the CDR3 is TGCGCCAGCAGCGACCTCTCAGGGCCGACTGGGACCCAGTACTTC. It codes for CASSDLSGPTGTQYF.

The chain combines TRBV28 with TRBJ2-7, with TRBD2 matching 14 bases. J was trimmed by 6 bases and V by 8 bases; bases with no gene match: 12. Germline CDR1 is MDHEN and CDR2 is SYDVKM. The CDR3 sequence is 16 residues long. The CDR3 coding sequence is TGTGCCAGCCGAACCGCCGGGACTAGCGGGAGATTCGAGCAGTACTTC. Encoded protein: CASRTAGTSGRFEQYF.

The chain's CDR3 is CARSLGAGGPYNEQFF. The CDR3 nucleotides are TGTGCCAGAAGCTTGGGGGCGGGAGGGCCCTACAATGAGCAGTTCTTC. V gene TRBV5-3 combines with J gene TRBJ2-1; 9 bases map to TRBD2. TRBV5-3 has ORF status, its function being uncertain. The J segment lost 2 bases and the V segment lost 0 bases, leaving 3 bases of the junction unmatched. This CDR3 comprises 16 residues.

The V gene is TRBV6-5, the J gene TRBJ2-3; 9 bases map to TRBD1. V dropped 7 bases and J dropped 2; count of bases not matched to a gene: 7. Germline-derived CDR1 and CDR2 are MNHEY and SVGAGI. The CDR3 extends over 15 amino acids. CDR3 region: CASTRDREPTDTQYF. The CDR3 DNA follows: TGTGCCAGCACTCGGGACAGGGAGCCCACAGATACGCAGTATTTT.

This clone was recorded only once. The chain has TRBV5-8 and TRBJ1-5; tentative D call: TRBD1 (5 bases). V shed 3 bases and J shed 6 bases, with 16 bases lying between them. The germline gives CDR1 SGHTS, CDR2 YDEGEE. The CDR3 contains 15 residues. The CDR3: CASSSVGGSGQPQHF. The CDR3 DNA reads TGTGCCAGCAGCTCCGTTGGGGGGAGCGGTCAGCCCCAGCATTTT. Filled out from reference TRBV5-8 and TRBJ1-5, the complete variable domain reads EAGVTQSPTHLIKTRGQQATLRCSPISGHTSVYWYQQALGLGLQFLLWYDEGEERNRGNFPPRFSGRQFPNYSSELNVNALELEDSALYLCASSSVGGSGQPQHFGDGTRLSIL.

The V and J genes are TRBV10-3 and TRBJ2-5; 10 nucleotides match TRBD2. Germline V CDR1 and CDR2: ENHRY, SYGVKD. With 6 bases clipped from V and 5 bases from J, the junction kept 9 bases outside the gene matches. This CDR3 is built from 15 residues. The CDR3 DNA sequence: TGTGCCATCAGCTTTCTAGCGGGAGAGGGGGAGACCCAGTACTTC. It encodes CAISFLAGEGETQYF.

This chain links TRBV9 with TRBJ1-3; D is unclear. The germline CDR1 and CDR2 sequences are SGDLS and YYNGEE. The CDR3 is made up of 16 amino acids. Trimming removed 3 bases from V and 0 bases from J, with 13 bases in between. In nucleotides, the CDR3 is TGTGCCAGCAGCGGCCCGGACTCGAGCTCTGGAAACACCATATATTTT. It specifies CASSGPDSSSGNTIYF.

The chain recombines TRBV7-5 with TRBJ2-7; TRBD1, the table's D call, was not compared with the DNA. TRBV7-5 is a pseudogene locus. The CDR3 totals 14 residues. The CDR3, as DNA: TGTGCCAGAAGCTACGGGGACAGGTACTACGAGCAGTACTTC. Protein sequence: CARSYGDRYYEQYF.

This chain connects TRBV3-1 (or the pseudogene TRBV3-2) to TRBJ1-5, with TRBD1 matching over 7 bases. Germline CDR1 is LGHDT and CDR2 is YNNKEL (reference sequence). The CDR3 loop spans 14 amino acids. V shed 4 bases, J shed 5 bases, and the junction held 5 bases outside the gene matches. The CDR3 nucleotides read TGTGCCAGCAGCCTCTCCACAGGGGATCAGCCCCAGCATTTT. This sequence encodes CASSLSTGDQPQHF.

The chain is built from TRBV7-9 and TRBJ1-2; 9 nucleotides line up with TRBD1. The V segment lost 4 bases and the J segment 4 bases; nucleotides outside the gene matches: 7. Germline CDR1 SEHNR, CDR2 FQNEAQ (reference sequence). This CDR3 comprises 15 residues. The CDR3 loop reads CASSSNRGQLYGYTF. DNA for the CDR3: TGTGCCAGCAGCTCCAACAGGGGGCAACTCTATGGCTACACCTTC. Using reference TRBV7-9 and TRBJ1-2 for the parts outside the CDR3, the full variable domain is DTGVSQNPRHKITKRGQNVTFRCDPISEHNRLYWYRQTLGQGPEFLTYFQNEAQLEKSRLLSDRFSAERPKGSFSTLEIQRTEQGDSAMYLCASSSNRGQLYGYTFGSGTRLTVV.

The chain is built from TRBV19 and TRBJ1-1; D call uncertain. The CDR3 is 14 residues long. In germline, CDR1 is LNHDA, CDR2 SQIVND (reference sequence). The V end was cut by 2 bases, the J end by 2 bases, with 9 bases between. The CDR3 DNA sequence: TGTGCCAGTAGTATAAGTGACTTAAACACTGAAGCTTTCTTT. Protein sequence: CASSISDLNTEAFF.

This clone was detected a few times. The chain has TRBV7-9 and TRBJ2-7; weak D call: TRBD1 (6 bases). The V end was cut by 10 bases, the J end by 0 bases, with 13 bases between. This CDR3 spans 13 amino acids. Germline V lookup: CDR1 SEHNR, CDR2 FQNEAQ (reference sequence). CDR3 amino acids: CATLQGSSYEQYF. The DNA for the CDR3 is TGTGCCACCCTACAGGGATCCTCCTACGAGCAGTACTTC.

The chain links TRBV2 to TRBJ1-1; no firm D call. Germline CDR1 is SNHLY and CDR2 is FYNNEI. With 7 bases removed from V and 1 base from J, the gap between germline ends came to 13 bases. CDR3 length: 14 residues. The CDR3 nucleotides read TGTGCCAGCAAGAGTCGAGATAGGAACACTGAAGCTTTCTTT. This codes for CASKSRDRNTEAFF.

This chain connects TRBV19 to TRBJ2-5, with TRBD2 identical over 8 bases. The length of the CDR3 is 13 residues. V lost 6 bases to trimming and J lost 5 bases; unmatched junction nucleotides: 5. Germline loops: CDR1 LNHDA, CDR2 SQIVND (reference sequence). The CDR3 region is CASSGLAEETQYF. CDR3 DNA sequence: TGTGCCAGTAGCGGACTAGCCGAGGAGACCCAGTACTTC.

This chain connects TRBV3-1 (or the pseudogene TRBV3-2) to TRBJ2-5; no firm D call. There are 14 residues in the CDR3. Germline assignment: CDR1 LGHDT and CDR2 YNNKEL (reference sequence). V dropped 4 bases and J dropped 2 bases, with 11 bases sitting between them. CDR3 amino acids: CASSPPRVQETQYF. DNA of the CDR3: TGTGCCAGCAGCCCCCCAAGAGTGCAAGAGACCCAGTACTTC.